The T cell receptor (beta chain) described here comes from a study of CD8 T cells in ankylosing spondylitis. A single count supports this clonotype. Its antigen is not identified. CDR3 size: 14 residues. V dropped 6 bases and J dropped 2 bases, with 13 bases sitting between them. CDR1 and CDR2 (germline): MNHNS, SASEGT. Broader study findings: Significant enrichment of disease-linked clones was reportedly seen in matched ankylosing spondylitis synovial fluid. Blood from ankylosing spondylitis patients appeared to carry a characteristic roughly 8-variant TCR beta motif.

One entry per CDR3 protein results from TCRdb running MiXCR on the 5' RACE reads. This sample has 700,000 or so distinct CDR3 sequences, with 19% found just once. The sequenced sample consisted of blood, either unsorted or a sorted T cell fraction (not recorded which). This clonotype was sampled from a male donor with ankylosing spondylitis. This chain links TRBV6-1 with TRBJ1-2; a possible D gene is TRBD1 (6 bases). The DNA for the CDR3 is TGTGCCAGCAGCGGACGGGGGGCGAACTATGGCTACACCTTC. This encodes CASSGRGANYGYTF.